The 25 T cell receptor beta chains below were found in one sample sequenced in a study of blood T cell repertoires in COVID-19. The assay was immunoSEQ multiplex PCR, and TCRdb's table has in-frame clones only and misses some. This table holds more than 150,000 clones, over 75% found once. Sequencing was carried out using PBMCs or T cells enriched from blood (not recorded which). The receptors shown here come from a woman aged 45-65 years who had recovered from COVID-19.

This clone occurred a few times. CDR3 sequence (DNA): TGCGCCAGCAGCTTGCGGTCCAGGACAGAAAGCACTGAAGCTTTCTTT. Its protein is CASSLRSRTESTEAFF. J is TRBJ1-1 and V is TRBV5-1; maybe TRBD1 (6 bases). V lost 1 base, J lost 4 bases, and 17 bases lay in between. The germline gives CDR1 SGHRS, CDR2 YFSETQ. CDR3 length: 16 residues. Supplemented by reference TRBV5-1 and TRBJ1-1, the full variable domain reads KAGVTQTPRYLIKTRGQQVTLSCSPISGHRSVSWYQQTPGQGLQFLFEYFSETQRNKGNFPGRFSGRQFSNSRSEMNVSTLELGDSALYLCASSLRSRTESTEAFFGQGTRLTVV.

This chain links TRBV18 with TRBJ1-2; 11 nucleotides line up with TRBD1. The junction had 5 bases not matched to a gene; V was cut back by 0 bases and J by 5 bases. The CDR3 totals 16 residues. Looked up from germline, CDR1 is KGHSH and CDR2 is LQKENI. CDR3 sequence: CASSPPDRGLWYGYTF. The CDR3 region has the DNA TGTGCCAGCTCACCACCGGACAGGGGGCTTTGGTATGGCTACACCTTC.

This clone was found once. Germline is not matched at one junction end, which may reflect a read error. The chain carries TRBV7-8 and TRBJ2-1; 15 positions match TRBD2. This CDR3 is built from 19 residues. Germline lookup yields CDR1 SGHVS and CDR2 FQNEAQ. The CDR3 protein is CASSYLGLAGGRSSNEQFF. CDR3 in DNA: TGTGCCAGCAGTTACCTGGGACTAGCGGGAGGTCGGTCCTCCAATGAGCAGTTCTTC.

The rearrangement uses TRBV19 and TRBJ2-7; TRBD2 matches 7 bases. CDR3 length: 16 residues. Germline V gene sequence: CDR1 LNHDA, CDR2 SQIVND (reference sequence). Trimming at V came to 4 bases and at J to 2 bases, leaving 11 bases not matched to a gene. CDR3: CASSKTPSGITYEQYF. CDR3 sequence (DNA): TGTGCCAGTAGTAAGACCCCCAGCGGGATAACCTACGAGCAGTACTTC.

The J gene is TRBJ2-1, the V gene TRBV5-1; 8 bases fit TRBD1. The CDR3 is made up of 12 amino acids. Germline CDR1 and CDR2: SGHRS and YFSETQ. Trimming removed 4 bases from V and 8 bases from J; junction bases left unmatched: 2. CDR3 sequence reads: CASSGQGDEQFF. The CDR3 bases are TGCGCCAGCAGCGGACAGGGTGATGAGCAGTTCTTC.

The V and J genes are TRBV2 and TRBJ1-5; 9 bases fit TRBD1. Germline trimming cut 6 bases from V and 4 bases from J; bases unmatched to any gene: 4. CDR1 is SNHLY and CDR2 is FYNNEI in the germline V gene. This CDR3 has 14 residues. Here the CDR3 DNA reads TGTGCCAGCAGGAGGACAGGGGATAATCAGCCCCAGCATTTT. Residues: CASRRTGDNQPQHF. Full variable domain (rest looked up from reference TRBV2 and TRBJ1-5): EPEVTQTPSHQVTQMGQEVILRCVPISNHLYFYWYRQILGQKVEFLVSFYNNEISEKSEIFDDQFSVERPDGSNFTLKIRSTKLEDSAMYFCASRRTGDNQPQHFGDGTRLSIL.

This chain links TRBV19 with TRBJ2-7, with TRBD2 identical over 9 bases. Looked up from germline, CDR1 is LNHDA and CDR2 is SQIVND (reference sequence). CDR3 length: 16 residues. J was trimmed by 1 base and V by 5 bases; bases with no gene match: 9. The CDR3 loop is CASSAEPGLASYEQYF. CDR3 bases: TGTGCCAGTAGTGCGGAACCGGGACTAGCTTCCTACGAGCAGTACTTC.

CDR3 protein: CSVDEGGTDTQYF. CDR3 coding DNA: TGCAGCGTTGATGAGGGGGGCACAGATACGCAGTATTTT. The chain recombines TRBV29-1 with TRBJ2-3; D perhaps matches TRBD1 (6 bases). Germline-derived CDR1 and CDR2 are SQVTM and ANQGSEA. Trimming pared 3 bases from V and 1 base from J, leaving 8 bases between. The CDR3 runs to 13 residues.

The chain employs TRBV13 and TRBJ2-5; TRBD1 matches at 8 bases. CDR1 PRHDT and CDR2 FYEKMQ come from the germline V gene (reference sequence). The CDR3 extends over 15 amino acids. V was clipped by 1 base and J by 5 bases; unmatched bases: 6. The DNA for the CDR3 is TGTGCCAGCAGCTTAGTCCAGGGGGCAGAGGAGACCCAGTACTTC. Translated, it gives CASSLVQGAEETQYF.

This clone was seen only a few times. The chain carries TRBV28 and TRBJ2-7; 13 nucleotides agree with TRBD2. Trimming took 6 bases from V and 2 from J; bases not matched to a gene: 10. CDR3 length: 17 residues. Germline lookup yields CDR1 MDHEN and CDR2 SYDVKM. CDR3 sequence (DNA): TGTGCCAGCAGCCCAGGGACTAGCGGGGCCTCTACCTACGAGCAGTACTTC. It translates to CASSPGTSGASTYEQYF.

This chain uses TRBV6-2 or TRBV6-3 with TRBJ2-7; 13 nucleotides align to TRBD2. In germline, CDR1 is MNHEY, CDR2 SVGEGT. J gave up 0 bases and V 0 bases, and 8 bases lay outside the gene matches. The CDR3 extends over 19 amino acids. The CDR3 DNA sequence: TGTGCCAGCAGTTACTCGTGGACTAGCGGGAGCCCAAGCTCCTACGAGCAGTACTTC. Protein: CASSYSWTSGSPSSYEQYF.

V usage is TRBV5-5 and J usage is TRBJ1-5, with TRBD1 matching 7 bases. CDR1 SGHKS and CDR2 YYEKEE come from the germline V gene (reference sequence). The CDR3 runs 14 residues. J was trimmed by 5 bases and V by 4 bases; bases with no gene match: 6. Here the CDR3 reads CASSIQGGDQPQHF. In DNA, the CDR3 is TGTGCCAGCAGCATCCAGGGGGGTGATCAGCCCCAGCATTTT. Using reference TRBV5-5 and TRBJ1-5 for the parts outside the CDR3, the full variable domain is DAGVTQSPTHLIKTRGQQVTLRCSPISGHKSVSWYQQVLGQGPQFIFQYYEKEERGRGNFPDRFSARQFPNYSSELNVNALLLGDSALYLCASSIQGGDQPQHFGDGTRLSIL.

The rearrangement joins TRBV19 to TRBJ1-1; 10 nucleotides match TRBD1. With V trimmed by 4 bases and J by 2 bases, 10 bases remained unmatched. CDR3 length: 17 amino acids. Germline values: CDR1 LNHDA, CDR2 SQIVND (reference sequence). CDR3 residues: CASSTGQGKKGNTEAFF. CDR3 coding DNA: TGTGCCAGTAGTACGGGACAGGGGAAGAAAGGAAACACTGAAGCTTTCTTT.

This clone came up a few times. The chain links TRBV15 to TRBJ2-1; D is possibly TRBD2 (6 bases). Trimming left V 0 bases short and J 4 bases short, with 13 bases between. CDR1 and CDR2 from the germline V gene are LNHNV and YYDKDF (reference sequence). CDR3 size: 16 residues. Written as DNA, the CDR3 is TGTGCCACCAGCAGAGATGGCCGGGGGTTATACAATGAGCAGTTCTTC. It encodes CATSRDGRGLYNEQFF. The full variable domain, with the rest looked up from reference TRBV15 and TRBJ2-1, is DAMVIQNPRYQVTQFGKPVTLSCSQTLNHNVMYWYQQKSSQAPKLLFHYYDKDFNNEADTPDNFQSRRPNTSFCFLDIRSPGLGDTAMYLCATSRDGRGLYNEQFFGPGTRLTVL.

The V gene is TRBV5-1, the J gene TRBJ2-7; 12 nucleotides agree with TRBD2. CDR1 and CDR2 (germline): SGHRS, YFSETQ. V was clipped by 0 bases and J by 7 bases; unmatched bases: 2. The CDR3 contains 14 residues. CDR3 DNA: TGCGCCAGCAGCTTGGGACTAGCGGGAGAAGAGCAGTACTTC. Translation gives CASSLGLAGEEQYF.

The chain employs TRBV11-2 and TRBJ2-3; no definite D call. This CDR3 has 13 amino acids. Germline V gives CDR1 SGHAT, CDR2 FQNNGV. V lost 2 bases, J lost 7 bases, and 10 bases lay in between. CDR3 bases: TGTGCCAGCAGCTTAATCGGTGTGCATACGCAGTATTTT. Translated, it gives CASSLIGVHTQYF.

This chain connects TRBV29-1 to TRBJ1-2, with D maybe TRBD1 (6 bases). Trimming removed 7 bases at V and 6 bases at J, with 18 bases between. CDR3 size: 13 residues. Germline loops: CDR1 SQVTM, CDR2 ANQGSEA. CDR3 loop: CSAEDRTGNGYTF. CDR3 nucleotides: TGCAGCGCAGAAGACAGGACCGGGAATGGCTACACCTTC.

Worth noting for this clone: A read error is likely, as this CDR3 ends without the conserved phenylalanine or tryptophan. It is unclear where the CDR3 begins or ends on the DNA, so no DNA is shown, and the CDR3 is as TCRdb lists it. The chain has TRBV4-3 and TRBJ1-5; the tabulated D call, TRBD1, remains unverified against the DNA. Germline CDR1 is LGHNA and CDR2 is YSLEER. 9 amino acids form the CDR3, both terminal residues included. The CDR3 loop is CASSQGWGL.

The chain has TRBV11-3 and TRBJ1-1; D unresolved. The CDR3 loop spans 13 amino acids. From germline, CDR1 is SGHNT and CDR2 YENEEA. V dropped 3 bases and J dropped 3 bases, with 8 bases sitting between them. The CDR3 coding sequence is TGTGCCAGCAGCTTCGAACGGTACACTGAAGCTTTCTTT. It specifies CASSFERYTEAFF.

The CDR3 DNA follows: TGTGCCAGTAGCTCCCGGACAGGCTATGGCTACACCTTC. Translated: CASSSRTGYGYTF. This chain joins TRBV19 and TRBJ1-2, with TRBD1 identical over 7 bases. With 6 bases clipped from V and 4 bases from J, the junction kept 5 bases outside the gene matches. CDR3 length: 13 amino acids. The V gene's germline CDR1 is LNHDA and CDR2 SQIVND (reference sequence).

The chain combines TRBV5-1 with TRBJ2-7; D possibly corresponds to TRBD2 (5 bases). CDR1 and CDR2 (germline): SGHRS, YFSETQ. The germline V and J ends were trimmed by 0 bases and 5 bases, with 15 bases remaining between them. The CDR3 length is 15 residues. The CDR3 DNA reads TGCGCCAGCAGCTTGGCCTCTGGCGGGCCCCACGAGCAGTACTTC. Amino acid sequence: CASSLASGGPHEQYF.

This clone was seen at least ten times. V gene TRBV7-5 combines with J gene TRBJ1-2; no check of the table's D call, TRBD1, against the DNA was made. TRBV7-5 corresponds to a pseudogene. The CDR3 is 15 amino acids. In DNA form, the CDR3 reads TGTGCCAGAAGCCTCACACCCGGACAGGGCTATGGCTACACCTTC. It is translated as CARSLTPGQGYGYTF.

This chain uses TRBV7-9 with TRBJ2-1; the D gene is possibly TRBD1 (5 bases). Germline V gene data show CDR1 as SEHNR and CDR2 as FQNEAQ (reference sequence). There are 17 residues in the CDR3. With 2 bases removed from V and 2 bases from J, the gap between germline ends came to 16 bases. CDR3 sequence: CASSLRVGAATYNEQFF. CDR3 nucleotide sequence: TGTGCCAGCAGCTTACGCGTAGGGGCGGCGACCTACAATGAGCAGTTCTTC. The variable domain in full, with the rest retrieved from reference TRBV7-9 and TRBJ2-1, is DTGVSQNPRHKITKRGQNVTFRCDPISEHNRLYWYRQTLGQGPEFLTYFQNEAQLEKSRLLSDRFSAERPKGSFSTLEIQRTEQGDSAMYLCASSLRVGAATYNEQFFGPGTRLTVL.

The CDR3 spells CACTRQGITGELFF. The CDR3 DNA follows: TGTGCCTGTACCCGACAGGGGATCACCGGGGAGCTGTTTTTT. The chain joins TRBV30 to TRBJ2-2; 8 bases align to TRBD1. The CDR3 has 14 residues. Germline CDR1 is GTSNPN and CDR2 is SVGIG (reference sequence). V trimming: 6 bases; J trimming: 4 bases; junction bases outside the gene matches: 7.

V is TRBV7-9 and J is TRBJ2-1; 9 positions match TRBD1. Germline values: CDR1 SEHNR, CDR2 FQNEAQ (reference sequence). This CDR3 has 15 residues. V was clipped by 2 bases and J by 10 bases; unmatched bases: 9. The CDR3 bases are TGTGCCAGCAGCTTAATAAGCGGGACAGGGTACGAGCAGTTCTTC. Translated, it gives CASSLISGTGYEQFF.